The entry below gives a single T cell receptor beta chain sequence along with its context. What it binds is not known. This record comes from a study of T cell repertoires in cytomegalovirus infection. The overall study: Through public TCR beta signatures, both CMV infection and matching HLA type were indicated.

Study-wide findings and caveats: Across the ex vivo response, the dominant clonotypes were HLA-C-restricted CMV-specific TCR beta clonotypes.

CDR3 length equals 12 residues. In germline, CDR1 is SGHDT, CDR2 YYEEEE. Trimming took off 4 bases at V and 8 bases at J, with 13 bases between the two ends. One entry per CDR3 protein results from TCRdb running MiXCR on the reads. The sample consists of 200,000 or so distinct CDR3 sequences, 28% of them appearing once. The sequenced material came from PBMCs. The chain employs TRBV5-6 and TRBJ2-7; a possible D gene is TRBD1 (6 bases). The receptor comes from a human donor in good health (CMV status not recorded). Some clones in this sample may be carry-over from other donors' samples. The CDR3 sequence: CASSLAQGKQYF. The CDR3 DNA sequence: TGTGCCAGCAGCCTGGCCCAGGGGAAGCAGTACTTC.